These T cell receptor beta chains were read from a single sample in a study of T-cell reconstitution after alpha-beta-depleted transplantation in children. TCRdb analysed the PCR reads with MiXCR anew, one entry per CDR3 protein. The top ten hold around 6.2% of the sample, which has over 200,000 distinct CDR3 sequences, approximately 10% seen once. The source was PBMCs from the stem cell graft donor, collected from the stem cell graft. The source of these receptors is a human donor who donated a stem cell graft to a child with acute lymphoblastic leukemia. Each CDR3 is given with its conserved first and last residue. D genes are given only for firm matches. Clone size, where shown, is once, few, many, or a class for clones that have expanded.

CDR3 length: 15
clone size: NA
J gene: TRBJ1-2
V gene: TRBV27
D gene: NA
CDR3 protein: CASSSQDGGGYGYTF
CDR3 DNA: TGTGCCAGCAGTTCCCAGGACGGGGGTGGCTATGGCTACACCTTC

CDR3 length: 15
clone size: many
J gene: TRBJ2-5
V gene: TRBV28
D gene: TRBD2
CDR3 protein: CASSRLAGGKTTQYF
CDR3 DNA: TGTGCCAGCAGTAGACTAGCGGGGGGGAAGACGACCCAGTACTTC

CDR3 length: 15
clone size: few
J gene: TRBJ2-7
V gene: TRBV3-1
D gene: NA
CDR3 protein: CASSQRVGGPYEQYF
CDR3 DNA: TGTGCCAGCAGCCAAAGGGTGGGGGGCCCCTACGAGCAGTACTTC

CDR3 length: 15
clone size: many
J gene: TRBJ1-5
V gene: TRBV9
D gene: NA
CDR3 protein: CASSVGGHGNQPQHF
CDR3 DNA: TGTGCCAGCAGCGTTGGCGGCCATGGCAATCAGCCCCAGCATTTT

CDR3 length: 14
clone size: many
J gene: TRBJ2-3
V gene: TRBV12-3/TRBV12-4
D gene: TRBD2
CDR3 protein: CASRRASGVDTQYF
CDR3 DNA: TGTGCCAGCAGGCGGGCTAGCGGGGTAGATACGCAGTATTTT

CDR3 length: 14
clone size: few
J gene: TRBJ2-3
V gene: TRBV7-8
D gene: NA
CDR3 protein: CASSIGTYTDTQYF
CDR3 DNA: TGTGCCAGCAGCATCGGGACATACACAGATACGCAGTATTTT

CDR3 length: 16
clone size: NA
J gene: TRBJ2-1
V gene: TRBV7-8
D gene: NA
CDR3 protein: CASSTRRARLGNEQFF
CDR3 DNA: TGTGCCAGCAGCACCCGGCGGGCTCGGCTTGGCAATGAGCAGTTCTTC

CDR3 length: 13
clone size: few
J gene: TRBJ1-6
V gene: TRBV12-3/TRBV12-4
D gene: TRBD1
CDR3 protein: CASGLQGDSPLHF
CDR3 DNA: TGTGCCAGCGGATTGCAGGGGGATTCACCCCTCCACTTT

CDR3 length: 13
clone size: NA
J gene: TRBJ2-5
V gene: TRBV5-1
D gene: NA
CDR3 protein: CASSLMYMETQYF
CDR3 DNA: TGCGCCAGCAGCTTGATGTATATGGAGACCCAGTACTTC

CDR3 length: 14
clone size: few
J gene: TRBJ1-2
V gene: TRBV12-3/TRBV12-4
D gene: TRBD1
CDR3 protein: CASRGQRANYGYTF
CDR3 DNA: TGTGCCAGCAGGGGACAGCGAGCTAACTATGGCTACACCTTC

CDR3 length: 14
clone size: many
J gene: TRBJ2-4
V gene: TRBV20-1
D gene: NA
CDR3 protein: CSARDLIGENIQYF
CDR3 DNA: TGCAGTGCTAGAGATCTTATAGGGGAGAACATTCAGTACTTC

CDR3 length: 12
clone size: many
J gene: TRBJ1-1
V gene: TRBV20-1
D gene: NA
CDR3 protein: CSAGGRPNEAFF
CDR3 DNA: TGCAGTGCTGGGGGACGACCCAACGAAGCTTTCTTT

CDR3 length: 15
clone size: NA
J gene: TRBJ2-7
V gene: TRBV6-1
D gene: NA
CDR3 protein: CASSKWTDSSYEQYF
CDR3 DNA: TGTGCCAGCAGCAAATGGACAGACAGCTCCTACGAGCAGTACTTC

CDR3 length: 12
clone size: many
J gene: TRBJ1-2
V gene: TRBV6-5
D gene: NA
CDR3 protein: CASSLYPYGYTF
CDR3 DNA: TGTGCCAGCAGTTTGTATCCTTATGGCTACACCTTC

CDR3 length: 19
clone size: few
J gene: TRBJ2-1
V gene: TRBV20-1
D gene: TRBD2
CDR3 protein: CSARDGVGLAGGINNEQFF
CDR3 DNA: TGCAGTGCTAGAGATGGGGTGGGACTAGCGGGGGGGATTAATAATGAGCAGTTCTTC

CDR3 length: 16
clone size: few
J gene: TRBJ2-3
V gene: TRBV7-2
D gene: TRBD2
CDR3 protein: CASSPHGTSGTDTQYF
CDR3 DNA: TGTGCCAGCAGCCCCCACGGGACTAGCGGCACAGATACGCAGTATTTT

CDR3 length: 14
clone size: few
J gene: TRBJ2-3
V gene: TRBV18
D gene: TRBD1
CDR3 protein: CASRTGTGKGTQYF
CDR3 DNA: TGTGCCAGCCGGACCGGGACAGGGAAGGGGACGCAGTATTTT

CDR3 length: 14
clone size: many
J gene: TRBJ2-1
V gene: TRBV20-1
D gene: NA
CDR3 protein: CSASTGLTGNEQFF
CDR3 DNA: TGCAGTGCTTCAACGGGACTTACGGGGAATGAGCAGTTCTTC

CDR3 length: 14
clone size: NA
J gene: TRBJ1-1
V gene: TRBV4-3
D gene: NA
CDR3 protein: CASSQDVGGTEAFF
CDR3 DNA: TGCGCCAGCAGCCAAGATGTAGGGGGCACTGAAGCTTTCTTT

CDR3 length: 16
clone size: few
J gene: TRBJ2-6
V gene: TRBV5-1
D gene: NA
CDR3 protein: CASSLDPGAGANVLTF
CDR3 DNA: TGCGCCAGCAGCTTGGACCCAGGGGCTGGGGCCAACGTCCTGACTTTC

CDR3 length: 13
clone size: many
J gene: TRBJ1-2
V gene: TRBV7-9
D gene: TRBD1
CDR3 protein: CASSLGTGVGYTF
CDR3 DNA: TGTGCCAGCAGCTTAGGGACAGGGGTCGGCTACACCTTC

CDR3 length: 14
clone size: many
J gene: TRBJ2-7
V gene: TRBV11-2
D gene: TRBD1
CDR3 protein: CASSSNRGLNEQYF
CDR3 DNA: TGTGCCAGCAGCTCCAACAGGGGGCTGAACGAGCAGTACTTC

CDR3 length: 17
clone size: few
J gene: TRBJ2-1
V gene: TRBV2
D gene: NA
CDR3 protein: CATSLFTGSDLYNEQFF
CDR3 DNA: TGTGCCACCTCTCTCTTTACCGGGTCAGACTTATACAATGAGCAGTTCTTC

CDR3 length: 14
clone size: many
J gene: TRBJ2-7
V gene: TRBV6-1
D gene: NA
CDR3 protein: CASTRGGGYDEQYF
CDR3 DNA: TGTGCCAGCACCCGAGGAGGGGGGTATGACGAGCAGTACTTC

CDR3 length: 13
clone size: many
J gene: TRBJ1-6
V gene: TRBV2
D gene: NA
CDR3 protein: CASIQHDNSPLHF
CDR3 DNA: TGTGCCAGCATTCAGCACGATAATTCACCCCTCCACTTT

CDR3 length: 10
clone size: few
J gene: TRBJ1-1
V gene: TRBV29-1
D gene: NA
CDR3 protein: CSVGTTEAFF
CDR3 DNA: TGCAGCGTCGGTACCACTGAAGCTTTCTTT

CDR3 length: 17
clone size: few
J gene: TRBJ1-3
V gene: TRBV4-2
D gene: TRBD1
CDR3 protein: CASSQDTGEASGNTIYF
CDR3 DNA: TGTGCCAGCAGCCAAGATACAGGGGAGGCCTCTGGAAACACCATATATTTT

CDR3 length: 18
clone size: many
J gene: TRBJ1-2
V gene: TRBV5-1
D gene: NA
CDR3 protein: CASSPNPGQIGANYGYTF
CDR3 DNA: TGCGCCAGCAGCCCCAACCCGGGACAAATCGGGGCTAACTATGGCTACACCTTC

CDR3 length: 18
clone size: few
J gene: TRBJ2-2
V gene: TRBV4-3
D gene: TRBD2
CDR3 protein: CASSQEFGLAGVGGELFF
CDR3 DNA: TGCGCCAGCAGCCAAGAATTCGGGCTAGCGGGGGTTGGCGGGGAGCTGTTTTTT

CDR3 length: 15
clone size: NA
J gene: TRBJ2-7
V gene: TRBV7-9
D gene: TRBD1
CDR3 protein: CASSHDRDRGYEQYF
CDR3 DNA: TGTGCCAGCAGCCACGACCGGGACAGGGGCTACGAGCAGTACTTC

CDR3 length: 13
clone size: few
J gene: TRBJ2-7
V gene: TRBV29-1
D gene: NA
CDR3 protein: CSVEEGTSYEQYF
CDR3 DNA: TGCAGCGTTGAAGAGGGGACCTCCTACGAGCAGTACTTC

CDR3 length: 18
clone size: many
J gene: TRBJ1-1
V gene: TRBV5-1
D gene: NA
CDR3 protein: CASSFGAAGDSTATEAFF
CDR3 DNA: TGCGCCAGCAGCTTTGGTGCCGCGGGAGACAGTACGGCCACTGAAGCTTTCTTT

CDR3 length: 14
clone size: many
J gene: TRBJ1-2
V gene: TRBV20-1
D gene: NA
CDR3 protein: CSAAPRAGNYGYTF
CDR3 DNA: TGCAGTGCTGCCCCAAGGGCAGGAAACTATGGCTACACCTTC

CDR3 length: 15
clone size: NA
J gene: TRBJ2-3
V gene: TRBV7-6
D gene: NA
CDR3 protein: CASSLGSGPTDTQYF
CDR3 DNA: TGTGCCAGCAGCTTAGGTTCGGGGCCCACAGATACGCAGTATTTT

CDR3 length: 14
clone size: many
J gene: TRBJ2-5
V gene: TRBV12-3/TRBV12-4
D gene: TRBD2
CDR3 protein: CASTKLGGAETQYF
CDR3 DNA: TGTGCCAGCACCAAACTCGGGGGGGCGGAGACCCAGTACTTC

CDR3 length: 14
clone size: many
J gene: TRBJ2-3
V gene: TRBV12-3/TRBV12-4
D gene: NA
CDR3 protein: CASSRGKRTDTQYF
CDR3 DNA: TGTGCCAGCAGTCGGGGAAAACGCACAGATACGCAGTATTTT

CDR3 length: 15
clone size: few
J gene: TRBJ2-5
V gene: TRBV9
D gene: NA
CDR3 protein: CASSVGGFASETQYF
CDR3 DNA: TGTGCCAGCAGCGTAGGGGGTTTCGCTTCGGAGACCCAGTACTTC

CDR3 length: 14
clone size: many
J gene: TRBJ2-2
V gene: TRBV7-2
D gene: TRBD2
CDR3 protein: CASSRGGFTGELFF
CDR3 DNA: TGTGCCAGCAGCCGGGGGGGGTTCACCGGGGAGCTGTTTTTT

CDR3 length: 15
clone size: few
J gene: TRBJ1-2
V gene: TRBV10-2
D gene: TRBD1
CDR3 protein: CASSEPTGGPYGYTF
CDR3 DNA: TGCGCCAGCAGTGAGCCGACAGGGGGACCTTATGGCTACACCTTC